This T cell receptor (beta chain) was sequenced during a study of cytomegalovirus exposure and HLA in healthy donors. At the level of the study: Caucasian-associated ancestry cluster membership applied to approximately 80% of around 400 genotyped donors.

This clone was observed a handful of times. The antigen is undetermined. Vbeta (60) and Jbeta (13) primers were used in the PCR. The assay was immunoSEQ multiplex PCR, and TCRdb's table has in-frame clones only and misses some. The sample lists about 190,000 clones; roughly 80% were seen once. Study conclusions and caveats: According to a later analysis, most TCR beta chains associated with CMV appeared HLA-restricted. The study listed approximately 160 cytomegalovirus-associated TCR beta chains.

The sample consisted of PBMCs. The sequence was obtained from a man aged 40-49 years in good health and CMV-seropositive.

CDR3 loop: CASSSNPSTEAFF. The CDR3 nucleotides are TGTGCCAGCAGTTCAAATCCTAGCACTGAAGCTTTCTTT. The gene calls are TRBV6-4 and TRBJ1-1; D uncertain. The CDR3 extends over 13 amino acids. The V gene lost 5 bases and the J gene lost 4 bases, with 11 bases spanning the gap. The V gene's germline CDR1 is MRHNA and CDR2 SNTAGT.